This T cell receptor (beta chain) stems from a study of shared clonotypes between healthy human individuals. The wider study: Serving as donors were two women and a few men, whose ages spanned 18 to 49.

Deep-level assay runs were performed. Data came from immunoSEQ multiplex PCR; TCRdb stores just in-frame clones and leaves some out. The table shows more than 500,000 clones, with around 96% occurring only once. Per germline, CDR1 MDHEN and CDR2 SYDVKM. V lost 5 bases to trimming and J lost 2 bases; unmatched junction nucleotides: 4. CDR3 length: 14 residues. V and J are TRBV28 and TRBJ2-7, with 9 positions matching TRBD2. This clonotype originated in a woman in her thirties in good health. Material for sequencing was naive CD4+ T cells sorted from blood. Subset noted: CD45RA+ positively selected. The CDR3: CASSILAGPYEQYF. The CDR3 coding sequence is TGTGCCAGCAGTATTCTAGCGGGGCCCTACGAGCAGTACTTC.